Detailed here is one T cell receptor (beta chain). The record originates from a study of blood T cell repertoires in COVID-19. Study summary: In each case, the material was cDNA or gDNA derived from T cells, B-cell-depleted T cells, or PBMCs.

Clones were sequenced by immunoSEQ multiplex PCR, and TCRdb holds only the in-frame ones, with some missing. The sample shows more than 400,000 clones, less than 95% of them seen only once. The CDR3 has 17 residues. The J segment lost 1 base and the V segment lost 3 bases, leaving 10 bases of the junction unmatched. The germline gives CDR1 MDHEN, CDR2 SYDVKM. Recruitment covered about two dozen US areas and drew participants whose ages spanned roughly 18 to 89 years. Grouping used clinical history reported by participants in a survey and questionnaire. The sample taken for sequencing was PBMCs or T cells enriched from blood (not recorded which). The chain is built from TRBV28 and TRBJ2-3; TRBD2 matches at 7 bases. This TCR was sampled from a man aged 18 to 35 who had recovered from COVID-19. CDR3 bases: TGTGCCAGCAGTTTTTTCGGGGAGGGCTTGGGCACAGATACGCAGTATTTT. It is translated as CASSFFGEGLGTDTQYF.